This T cell receptor (beta chain) was recorded in a study of blood T cell repertoires in COVID-19. Study information: The samples span acute and convalescent COVID-19 from the United States, Italy and Spain. Sources were T cells, B-cell-depleted T cells, or PBMCs; the material itself was cDNA or gDNA.

Authors' data handling: Reference gene primer amplification yielded estimated nucleated cell counts. Here immunoSEQ multiplex PCR was the method, and the copy in TCRdb shows in-frame clones only, minus some. The DNA was the basis for D and trimming; V, J and clone size are from that table. The table has roughly 300,000 clones, around 87% seen once. This CDR3 spans 14 amino acids. V was cut by 3 bases and J by 4 bases, with 10 bases left in between. The germline V gene has CDR1 KGHSH and CDR2 LQKENI. Specimen: peripheral blood. The chain combines TRBV18 with TRBJ1-3; D is perhaps TRBD1 (6 bases). The clonotype originates from a woman in her forties or fifties who had recovered from COVID-19. CDR3 in DNA: TGTGCCAGCTCACCGGACAGTGCCGGAAACACCATATATTTT. This sequence encodes CASSPDSAGNTIYF.